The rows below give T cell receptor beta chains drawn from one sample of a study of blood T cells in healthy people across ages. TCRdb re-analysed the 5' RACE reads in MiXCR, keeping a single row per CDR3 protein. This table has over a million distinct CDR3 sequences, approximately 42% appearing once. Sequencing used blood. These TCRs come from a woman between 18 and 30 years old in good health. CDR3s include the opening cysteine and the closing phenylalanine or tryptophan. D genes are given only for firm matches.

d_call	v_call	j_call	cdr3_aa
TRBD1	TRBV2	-	CASSADRDEQYF
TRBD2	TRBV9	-	CASSLTGGTYNEQYF
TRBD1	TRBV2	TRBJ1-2	CASSEYLSGGAAKQSYTF
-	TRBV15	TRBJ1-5	CATSRVGNQPQHF
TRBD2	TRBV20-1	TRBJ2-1	CSARGLASNEQFF
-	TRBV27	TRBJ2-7	CASSLNLRDEQYF
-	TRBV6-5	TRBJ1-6	CASSYSGGASSYNSPLHF
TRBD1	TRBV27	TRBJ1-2	CASSWTGQGGGYTF
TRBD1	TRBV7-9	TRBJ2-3	CASSVASGTGGADTQYF
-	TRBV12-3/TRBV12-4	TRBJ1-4	CASSLGSGSGLFF
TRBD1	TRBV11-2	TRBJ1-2	CASSVDRTGAGYTF
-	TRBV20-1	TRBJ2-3	CSASTNKPITDTQYF
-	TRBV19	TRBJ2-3	CASSSVATQYF
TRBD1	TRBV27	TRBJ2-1	CASSLGAGGSYNEQFF
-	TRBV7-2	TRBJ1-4	CASSLGTVGEKLFF
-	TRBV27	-	CATTPGYTYNEQYF
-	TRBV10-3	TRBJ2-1	CAISDEGDEQFF
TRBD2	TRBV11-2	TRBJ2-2	CASRSIKERGITGELFF
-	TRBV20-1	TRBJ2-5	CSARDHADQETQYF
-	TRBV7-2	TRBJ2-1	CASSLAQGLEQFF
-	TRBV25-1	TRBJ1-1	CASSDPWANTEAFF
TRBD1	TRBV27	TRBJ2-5	CASMTGQGAGNEQYF
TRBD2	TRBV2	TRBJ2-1	CASSQRGTGGDNEQFF
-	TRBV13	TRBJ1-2	CACSTTESNYGYTF
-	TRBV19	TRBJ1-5	CASSIAKIQPQHF
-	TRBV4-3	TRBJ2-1	CASSQDTSRPYNEQFF
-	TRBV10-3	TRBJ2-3	CAISESDRGDTQYF
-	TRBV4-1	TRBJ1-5	CASSQYALQPQHF
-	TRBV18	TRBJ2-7	CASSPAGAAVSYEQYF
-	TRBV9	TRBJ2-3	CASSVEGASDGADTQYF
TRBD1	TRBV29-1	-	CSVEDWTGDEQYF
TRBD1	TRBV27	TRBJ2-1	CASSSDRGTINEQFF
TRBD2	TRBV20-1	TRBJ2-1	CSAGLAGVDNEQFF
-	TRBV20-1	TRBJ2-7	CSTQRHSYEQYF
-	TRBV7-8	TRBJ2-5	CASSLGSGAGETQYF
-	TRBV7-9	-	CASRGRTGAIYEQYF
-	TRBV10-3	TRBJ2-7	CAIKSGTTYEQYF
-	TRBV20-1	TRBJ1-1	CSARAPRHLTEAFF
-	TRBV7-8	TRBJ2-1	CASSPKRAPYYNEQFF
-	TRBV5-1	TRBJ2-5	CASSISRYQETQYF
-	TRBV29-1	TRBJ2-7	CSVEDRRTYEQYF
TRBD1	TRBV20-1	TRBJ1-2	CSAPDRAGYGYTF
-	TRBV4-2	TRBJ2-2	CASSQAEIGQEGSGELFF
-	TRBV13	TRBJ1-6	CASSRRSGRYNSPLHF
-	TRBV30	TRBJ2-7	CAWRQGSYVQYF
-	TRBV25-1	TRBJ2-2	CASRAPRNTGELFF
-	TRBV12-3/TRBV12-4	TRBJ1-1	CASSLTPGLNAEAFF
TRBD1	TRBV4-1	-	CASSQMDRAKGTQYF
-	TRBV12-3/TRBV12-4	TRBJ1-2	CASSRDRRVPYGYTF
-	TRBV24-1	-	CATSDPTDAGTQYF
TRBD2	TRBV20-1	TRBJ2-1	CSVPSGRFGEQFF
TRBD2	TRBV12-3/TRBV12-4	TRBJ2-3	CASTNAASGLSSTDTQYF
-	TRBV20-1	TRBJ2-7	CSATPSWAGNNEQYF
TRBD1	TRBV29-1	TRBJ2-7	CSVAKTGNEQYF
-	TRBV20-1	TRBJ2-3	CSAPRDIGTDAQYF